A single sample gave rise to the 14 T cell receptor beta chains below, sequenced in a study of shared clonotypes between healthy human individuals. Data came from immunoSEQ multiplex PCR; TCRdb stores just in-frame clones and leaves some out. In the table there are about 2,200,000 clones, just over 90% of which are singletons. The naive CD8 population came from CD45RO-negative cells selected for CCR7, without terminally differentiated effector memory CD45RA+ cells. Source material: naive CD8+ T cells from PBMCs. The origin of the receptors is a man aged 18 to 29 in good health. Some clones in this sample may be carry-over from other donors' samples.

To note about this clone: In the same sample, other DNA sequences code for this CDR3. For the CDR3, the DNA is TGTGCCAGCAGCCCGTGGGGGGACACTGAAGCTTTCTTT. Residues: CASSPWGDTEAFF. This chain connects TRBV7-9 to TRBJ1-1, with a weak D call TRBD1 (5 bases). Germline values: CDR1 SEHNR, CDR2 FQNEAQ (reference sequence). The CDR3 is 13 amino acids. Trimming took 5 bases from V and 3 from J, leaving 10 bases between them.

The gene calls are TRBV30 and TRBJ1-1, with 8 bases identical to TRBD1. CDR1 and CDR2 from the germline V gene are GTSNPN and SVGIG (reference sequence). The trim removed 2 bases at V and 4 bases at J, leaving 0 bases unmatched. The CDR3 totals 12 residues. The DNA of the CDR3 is TGTGCCTGGAGTCAGGGGGCCACTGAAGCTTTCTTT. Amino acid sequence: CAWSQGATEAFF.

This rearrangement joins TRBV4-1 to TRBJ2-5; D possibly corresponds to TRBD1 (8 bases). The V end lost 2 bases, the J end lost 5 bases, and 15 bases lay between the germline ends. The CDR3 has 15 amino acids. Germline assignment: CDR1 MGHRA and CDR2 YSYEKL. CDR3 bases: TGCGCCAGCAGCCAAAGGCACAGGGGGGGCGAGACCCAGTACTTC. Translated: CASSQRHRGGETQYF.

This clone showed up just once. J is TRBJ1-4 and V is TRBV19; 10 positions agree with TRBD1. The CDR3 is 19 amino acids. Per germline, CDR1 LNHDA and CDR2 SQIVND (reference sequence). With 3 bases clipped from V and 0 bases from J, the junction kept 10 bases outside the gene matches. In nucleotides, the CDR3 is TGTGCCAGTAGTATCGGGACAGGGGCTATCGCCTCAACTAATGAAAAACTGTTTTTT. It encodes CASSIGTGAIASTNEKLFF.

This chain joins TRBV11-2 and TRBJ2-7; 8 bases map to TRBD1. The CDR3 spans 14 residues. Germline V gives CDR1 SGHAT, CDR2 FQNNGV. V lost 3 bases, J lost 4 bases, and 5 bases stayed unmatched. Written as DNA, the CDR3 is TGTGCCAGCAGCTTTGACAGGGGCCGATACGAGCAGTACTTC. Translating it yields CASSFDRGRYEQYF.

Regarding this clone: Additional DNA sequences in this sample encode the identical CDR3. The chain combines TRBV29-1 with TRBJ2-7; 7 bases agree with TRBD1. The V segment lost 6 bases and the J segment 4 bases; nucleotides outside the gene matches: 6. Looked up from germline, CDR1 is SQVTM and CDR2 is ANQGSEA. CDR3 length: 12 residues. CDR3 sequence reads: CSVRTGLYEQYF. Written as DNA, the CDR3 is TGCAGCGTAAGGACAGGTCTTTACGAGCAGTACTTC.

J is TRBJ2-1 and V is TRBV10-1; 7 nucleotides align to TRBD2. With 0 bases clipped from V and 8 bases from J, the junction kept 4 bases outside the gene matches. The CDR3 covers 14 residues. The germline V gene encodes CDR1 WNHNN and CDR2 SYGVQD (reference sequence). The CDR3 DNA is TGCGCCAGCAGTGAGTCTGGCGGGAGCTATGAGCAGTTCTTC. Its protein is CASSESGGSYEQFF.

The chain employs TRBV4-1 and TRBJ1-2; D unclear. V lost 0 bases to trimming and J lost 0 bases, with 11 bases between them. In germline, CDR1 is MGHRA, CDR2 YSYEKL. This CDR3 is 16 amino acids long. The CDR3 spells CASSQEPGPPNYGYTF. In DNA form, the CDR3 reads TGCGCCAGCAGCCAAGAGCCAGGCCCCCCTAACTATGGCTACACCTTC.

The CDR3 nucleotides read TGCGCCAGCAGCCAAGATCGGGGGATGGGGAGCGAGCAGTACTTC. Translated: CASSQDRGMGSEQYF. V gene TRBV4-1 combines with J gene TRBJ2-7; perhaps TRBD2 as D (6 bases). This CDR3 comprises 15 residues. Germline CDR1 and CDR2: MGHRA and YSYEKL. The germline V and J ends were trimmed by 0 bases and 6 bases, with 15 bases remaining between them.

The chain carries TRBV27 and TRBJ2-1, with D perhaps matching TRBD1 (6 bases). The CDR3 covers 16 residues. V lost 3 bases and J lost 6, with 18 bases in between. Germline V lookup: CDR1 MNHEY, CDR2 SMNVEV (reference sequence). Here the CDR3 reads CASSFPPRGGGNEQFF. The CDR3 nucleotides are TGTGCCAGCAGTTTCCCCCCCAGGGGTGGGGGCAATGAGCAGTTCTTC.

The chain's CDR3 is CATRGEAIEKLFF. In DNA form, the CDR3 reads TGTGCCACCAGGGGAGAAGCGATTGAAAAACTGTTTTTT. This chain uses TRBV15 with TRBJ1-4; D unresolved. The CDR3 spans 13 residues. Deletions cut 6 bases from V and 7 bases from J, with 12 bases between. The germline CDR1 and CDR2 sequences are LNHNV and YYDKDF (reference sequence).

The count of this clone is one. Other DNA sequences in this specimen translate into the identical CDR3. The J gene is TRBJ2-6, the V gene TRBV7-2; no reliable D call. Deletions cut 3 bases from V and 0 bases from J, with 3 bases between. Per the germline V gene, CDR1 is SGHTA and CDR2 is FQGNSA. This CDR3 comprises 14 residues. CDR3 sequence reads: CASSFFSGANVLTF. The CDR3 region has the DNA TGTGCCAGCAGCTTTTTCTCTGGGGCCAACGTCCTGACTTTC.

CDR3 DNA: TGCGCCAGCAGCCAAGATTGGGTCAGTCCTAGCACAGATACGCAGTATTTT. It codes for CASSQDWVSPSTDTQYF. This chain joins TRBV4-1 and TRBJ2-3; D not resolved. Trimming took off 0 bases at V and 0 bases at J, with 13 bases between the two ends. In germline, CDR1 is MGHRA, CDR2 YSYEKL. The CDR3 runs 17 residues.

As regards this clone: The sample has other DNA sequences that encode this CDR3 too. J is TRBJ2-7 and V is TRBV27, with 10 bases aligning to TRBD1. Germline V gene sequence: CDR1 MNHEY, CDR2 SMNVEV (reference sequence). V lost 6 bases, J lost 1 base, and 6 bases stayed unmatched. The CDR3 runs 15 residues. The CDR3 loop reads CASSPDRGRSYEQYF. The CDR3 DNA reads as TGTGCCAGCAGCCCCGACAGGGGGCGGTCCTACGAGCAGTACTTC.